Given below is one T cell receptor (beta chain) in context. The data stem from a study of patients and donors after allogeneic stem cell transplantation. The CDR3 runs to 16 residues. Germline V CDR1 and CDR2: MDHEN, SYDVKM. V was cut by 4 bases and J by 6 bases, with 19 bases left in between. MiXCR, run by TCRdb on the RT-PCR reads, gives a single entry per CDR3 protein. The table has about a million distinct CDR3 sequences, 18% seen once. The source of this sequence is a human donor who was either an allogeneic HSCT recipient or a stem cell or donor lymphocyte infusion donor (not recorded which). It is not recorded whose cells these are; they may come from a transplant donor. This chain joins TRBV28 and TRBJ2-1, with D maybe TRBD2 (5 bases). The sample taken for sequencing was blood, either unsorted or a sorted T cell fraction (not recorded which). The CDR3 loop reads CASSSMGVGRSNEQFF. The DNA for the CDR3 is TGTGCCAGCAGTTCCATGGGAGTTGGGCGATCCAATGAGCAGTTCTTC. Based on the CDR3 plus reference TRBV28 and TRBJ2-1, the full variable domain is DVKVTQSSRYLVKRTGEKVFLECVQDMDHENMFWYRQDPGLGLRLIYFSYDVKMKEKGDIPEGYSVSREKKERFSLILESASTNQTSMYLCASSSMGVGRSNEQFFGPGTRLTVL.